This is a list of T cell receptor beta chains from one sample in a study of T cell responses to AZD1222 COVID-19 vaccine. This table comes from immunoSEQ multiplex PCR, and its TCRdb copy is limited to in-frame clones, with some not included. The table records more than 70,000 clones, about 88% of them present only once. The sample in question was peripheral blood, obtained 28 days after the second AZD1222 dose. These receptors all come from an adult who received the AZD1222 COVID-19 vaccine. Each CDR3 is given with its conserved first and last residue. Fields, in order: J gene, clone size, V gene, D gene, CDR3 DNA, CDR3 protein. The D gene is left open where the match is weak. Clone size appears in some rows only: once, few, many, or a class for an expanded clone.

>TRBJ2-2|-|TRBV6-5|-
TGTGCCAGCGACGACGCGAACACCGGGGAGCTGTTTTTT
CASDDANTGELFF
>TRBJ2-3|once|TRBV7-8|TRBD2
TGTGCCAGCAGCTTAAGACTAGCGGGGACCACAGATACGCAGTATTTT
CASSLRLAGTTDTQYF
>TRBJ1-1|-|TRBV7-9|TRBD1
TGTGCCAGCAGCTTATTGGGGACAGGGAGGAACACTGAAGCTTTCTTT
CASSLLGTGRNTEAFF
>TRBJ2-3|-|TRBV20-1|-
TGCAGTGCTAGTCCGGGGGCAGATACGCAGTATTTT
CSASPGADTQYF
>TRBJ2-5|-|TRBV2|-
TGTGCCAGCAGTGACATCATACAAGAGACCCAGTACTTC
CASSDIIQETQYF
>TRBJ1-5|-|TRBV27|-
TGTGCCAGCAGTTTAAAATCAAATCAGCCCCAGCATTTT
CASSLKSNQPQHF
>TRBJ2-1|-|TRBV5-8|-
TGTGCCAGCCTCCCGCGGCTTGGAGGCAATGAGCAGTTCTTC
CASLPRLGGNEQFF
>TRBJ1-3|-|TRBV14|-
TGTGCCAGCAACCCTGGGGGGACTGGAAACACCATATATTTT
CASNPGGTGNTIYF
>TRBJ2-7|-|TRBV15|-
TGTGCCACCAGCAGAGATAGTGGCTGGAACGAGCAGTACTTC
CATSRDSGWNEQYF
>TRBJ1-1|-|TRBV6-5|-
TGTGCCAGCAGTTACTCGAGAAACACTGAAGCTTTCTTT
CASSYSRNTEAFF
>TRBJ1-2|-|TRBV30|-
TGTGCCTGGAGTGTACCTGGCTACCCCCCGCGTGGCTACACCTTC
CAWSVPGYPPRGYTF
>TRBJ1-2|-|TRBV7-9|-
TGTGCCAGCAGCTTAGAGGGTGACTACTATGGCTACACCTTC
CASSLEGDYYGYTF
>TRBJ2-5|once|TRBV5-1|-
TGCGCCAGCAGCTCGTCTGAGTACCTCCCCCCTGAGACCCAGTACTTC
CASSSSEYLPPETQYF
>TRBJ2-7|-|TRBV10-3|TRBD1
TGTGCCATCAGCGGACAGGATTACGAGCAGTACTTC
CAISGQDYEQYF
>TRBJ2-2|few|TRBV5-1|-
TGCGCCAGCAGCTACATAAACACCGGGGAGCTGTTTTTT
CASSYINTGELFF
>TRBJ1-1|-|TRBV21-1|-
TGTGCCAGCAGCCTACAGGGGAGTAAGGGGAACACTGAAGCTTTCTTT
CASSLQGSKGNTEAFF
>TRBJ1-2|once|TRBV29-1|TRBD1
TGCAGCGTCGATACAGGGGCCACTTCTAACTATGGCTACACCTTC
CSVDTGATSNYGYTF
>TRBJ1-5|-|TRBV7-9|-
TGTGCCAGCAGCAAGGGACTTTACCAGCCCCAGCATTTT
CASSKGLYQPQHF
>TRBJ2-7|-|TRBV27|TRBD1
TGTGCCAGCAGTTTATCGGGACAGAATTACGAGCAGTACTTC
CASSLSGQNYEQYF
>TRBJ1-6|-|TRBV7-3|-
TGTGCCAGCAGCCGACGAACAGGGTCGGAGTCACCCCTCCACTTT
CASSRRTGSESPLHF
>TRBJ1-1|-|TRBV30|-
TGTGCCTGGAGTCCCGGACTGGGGGGTAACACTGAAGCTTTCTTT
CAWSPGLGGNTEAFF
>TRBJ1-5|-|TRBV2|-
TGTGCCAGCAGTGCTACGACAGGCAAGGGGCAGCCCCAGCATTTT
CASSATTGKGQPQHF
>TRBJ2-7|-|TRBV7-2|TRBD2
TGTGCCAGCAGCTTATCGGGGGGACCTCAATACGAGCAGTACTTC
CASSLSGGPQYEQYF
>TRBJ1-6|-|TRBV6-5|-
TGTGCCAGCAGTTACCGTACCAGGGATTCACCCCTCCACTTT
CASSYRTRDSPLHF
>TRBJ1-5|-|TRBV6-1|-
TGTGCCAGCAGTGAAGCACGGGGACGCAATCAGCCCCAGCATTTT
CASSEARGRNQPQHF
>TRBJ2-7|-|TRBV10-1|TRBD1
TGCGCCAGCAGTTCCGGGACAGGGGCTGAAGAGCAGTACTTC
CASSSGTGAEEQYF
>TRBJ2-7|-|TRBV10-2|-
TGCGCCAGCAGTGTAACAGGACAGACCTACGAGCAGTACTTC
CASSVTGQTYEQYF
>TRBJ1-6|-|TRBV11-2|-
TGTGCCAGCAGCTTAGATCCCACTCTTAATTCACCCCTCCACTTT
CASSLDPTLNSPLHF
>TRBJ1-2|-|TRBV2|-
TGTGCCAGCAGTGAAGCGGAGGCAGGGCTGCAAGGCTACACCTTC
CASSEAEAGLQGYTF
>TRBJ2-1|-|TRBV12-3/TRBV12-4|-
TGTGCCAGCAGTTTCCTTCACAATGAGCAGTTCTTC
CASSFLHNEQFF
>TRBJ2-2|-|TRBV5-1|TRBD2
TGCGCCAGCAGCTTGGAGCCAGCGGGGGACACCGGGGAGCTGTTTTTT
CASSLEPAGDTGELFF
>TRBJ1-4|-|TRBV19|-
TGTGCCAGTAGGCGCGGGTCAACTAATGAAAAACTGTTTTTT
CASRRGSTNEKLFF
>TRBJ1-2|-|TRBV6-5|TRBD1
TGTGCCAGCACTGGGACAGGGGGCGCAAACTATGGCTACACCTTC
CASTGTGGANYGYTF
>TRBJ2-5|-|TRBV3-1/TRBV3-2|-
TGTGCCAGCAGCCAATCGATGGGGTTTAGTAGAGAGACCCAGTACTTC
CASSQSMGFSRETQYF
>TRBJ1-5|-|TRBV15|-
TGTGCCACCAGCAGAGATCTGGGGGAGGAGCCCCAGCATTTT
CATSRDLGEEPQHF
>TRBJ1-2|-|TRBV19|-
TGTGCCAGTAGAGCAGACTGGGCGTCTGGCTACACCTTC
CASRADWASGYTF
>TRBJ1-5|-|TRBV9|-
TGTGCCAGCAGCGGAGGTCAAGGTCGGCCCCAGCATTTT
CASSGGQGRPQHF
>TRBJ1-1|-|TRBV3-1/TRBV3-2|-
TGTGCCAGCAGCCCGGTTGCGGGGACTGAAGCTTTCTTT
CASSPVAGTEAFF